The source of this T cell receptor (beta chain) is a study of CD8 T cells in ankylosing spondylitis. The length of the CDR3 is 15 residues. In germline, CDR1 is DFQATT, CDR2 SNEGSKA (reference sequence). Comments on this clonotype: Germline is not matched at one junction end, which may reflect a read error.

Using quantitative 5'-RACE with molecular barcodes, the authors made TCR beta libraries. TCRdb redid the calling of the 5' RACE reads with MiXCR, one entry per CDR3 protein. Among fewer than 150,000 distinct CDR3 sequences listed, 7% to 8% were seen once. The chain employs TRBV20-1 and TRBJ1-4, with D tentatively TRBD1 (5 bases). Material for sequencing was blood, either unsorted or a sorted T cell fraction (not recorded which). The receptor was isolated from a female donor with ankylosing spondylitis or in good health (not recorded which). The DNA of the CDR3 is TGCACTGCTAGCCGGGGCAGCGCAACTAATGAGAAACTGTTTTTT. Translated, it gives CTASRGSATNEKLFF.